The 9 T cell receptor beta chains below all came from one sample that was sequenced in a study of cytomegalovirus exposure and HLA in healthy donors. The PCR ran on 60 Vbeta and 13 Jbeta primers. This table comes from immunoSEQ multiplex PCR, and its TCRdb copy is limited to in-frame clones, with some not included. The top ten clones hold around 4% of a sample with 150,000 to 200,000 clones, approximately 67% of them seen once. Source material: PBMCs. These receptors were obtained from a woman under 30 in good health and CMV-seropositive.

Only a few counts were recorded for this clone. V and J are TRBV6-6 and TRBJ2-5; 12 bases line up with TRBD2. After removal of 4 bases from V and 1 base from J, the junction contained 4 bases not matched to a gene. CDR1 is MNHNY and CDR2 is SVGAGI in the germline V gene (reference sequence). The CDR3 sequence is 16 residues long. The CDR3 protein is CASSLWTSGTQETQYF. The CDR3 region has the DNA TGTGCCAGCAGTTTGTGGACTAGCGGGACCCAAGAGACCCAGTACTTC.

The chain uses TRBV27 and TRBJ1-1, with TRBD1 matching over 7 bases. Germline V gives CDR1 MNHEY, CDR2 SMNVEV (reference sequence). Trimming took 5 bases from V and 4 from J; bases not matched to a gene: 10. This CDR3 has 15 amino acids. The CDR3 coding sequence is TGTGCCAGCAGTCCATTGACAGGGACCACCACTGAAGCTTTCTTT. Translating it yields CASSPLTGTTTEAFF.

The chain employs TRBV25-1 and TRBJ1-3; D might be TRBD1 (5 bases). Germline assignment: CDR1 MGHDK and CDR2 SYGVNS. The V end lost 5 bases, the J end lost 2 bases, and 7 bases lay between the germline ends. The CDR3 length is 13 residues. The DNA of the CDR3 is TGTGCCAGCAGTAGGGGCGCTGGAAACACCATATATTTT. It yields the protein CASSRGAGNTIYF.

The chain links TRBV5-1 to TRBJ1-1, with 9 bases identical to TRBD1. Germline V gene lookup returns CDR1 SGHRS and CDR2 YFSETQ. This CDR3 has 14 residues. The J segment lost 5 bases and the V segment lost 6 bases, leaving 8 bases of the junction unmatched. DNA of the CDR3: TGCGCCAGCAAGGCTGGACAGGGGAGGACTGAAGCTTTCTTT. Amino acid sequence: CASKAGQGRTEAFF.

This clone was detected a few times. The chain employs TRBV13 and TRBJ2-1; TRBD2 matches at 13 bases. This CDR3 spans 14 amino acids. V trimming: 5 bases; J trimming: 12 bases; junction bases outside the gene matches: 7. Germline-derived CDR1 and CDR2 are PRHDT and FYEKMQ (reference sequence). The CDR3 DNA reads TGTGCCAGCAGCGCATGGACTAGCGGGAGTGGGCAGTTCTTC. This translates into CASSAWTSGSGQFF.

The chain couples TRBV7-2 to TRBJ1-2; 8 bases are shared with TRBD1. The length of the CDR3 is 13 residues. Unmatched junction bases numbered 4, after V lost 6 bases and J lost 4 bases. In germline, CDR1 is SGHTA, CDR2 FQGNSA. This chain's CDR3 is CASRRTGLYGYTF. CDR3 DNA: TGTGCCAGCAGACGGACAGGGCTCTATGGCTACACCTTC.

In its sample, this clone was seen a few times. The gene calls are TRBV6-1 and TRBJ1-1; D is undetermined. The CDR3 totals 14 residues. V lost 3 bases, J lost 1 base, and 9 bases lay in between. Germline assignment: CDR1 MNHNS and CDR2 SASEGT. The CDR3 bases are TGTGCCAGCAGTGAGAGTGCAGGGAACACTGAAGCTTTCTTT. The encoded protein is CASSESAGNTEAFF.

The gene calls are TRBV20-1 and TRBJ2-5, with a possible D match to TRBD2 (5 bases). The V and J ends lost 6 bases and 8 bases respectively, with 13 bases between them. The CDR3 contains 11 residues. Germline CDR1 and CDR2: DFQATT and SNEGSKA (reference sequence). The CDR3 nucleotides are TGCAGTGCCCAACCCCGGGATACCCAGTACTTC. Translating gives CSAQPRDTQYF.

V usage is TRBV4-2 and J usage is TRBJ2-3; 13 positions match TRBD2. With 0 bases clipped from V and 5 bases from J, the junction kept 5 bases outside the gene matches. The V gene's germline CDR1 is LGHNA and CDR2 YNFKEQ. This CDR3 region has 17 residues. CDR3 protein: CASSQELAGGPQDTQYF. CDR3 coding DNA: TGTGCCAGCAGCCAAGAACTAGCGGGAGGGCCACAAGATACGCAGTATTTT.